One and the same sample provided the 29 T cell receptor beta chains below, sequenced in a study of blood T cells in healthy people across ages. A sample-barcoded 5' primer and a J-beta primer mix were used in a second PCR of roughly 7 to 12 cycles. TCRdb called the 5' RACE reads again in MiXCR, with one record for every CDR3 protein. The sample yields around 710,000 distinct CDR3 sequences, 43% seen once. The sequencing sample was made of blood. These receptors were obtained from a woman aged 60 to 75 in good health.

This clonotype occurred many times. Just one base apart from a much larger clone, this may be a read error. The V gene is TRBV7-2, the J gene TRBJ2-1, with TRBD2 identical over 7 bases. The DNA matches TRBJ2-7 better at its end, which makes the J call doubtful. This CDR3 is built from 22 residues. CDR1 is SGHTA and CDR2 is FQGNSA in the germline V gene. As DNA, the CDR3 is TGTGCCAGCAGCTTAGGGCCCTCGTTTAGCGGGCCCCCAAAAGGCTCCTACAATGAGCAGTACTTC. Translation: CASSLGPSFSGPPKGSYNEQYF.

In regard to this clonotype: This may come from a read error, since a much larger clone is one base off. The rearrangement joins TRBV24-1 to TRBJ2-1; 9 nucleotides match TRBD1. Germline values: CDR1 KGHDR, CDR2 SFDVKD. The V segment lost 9 bases and the J segment 6 bases; nucleotides outside the gene matches: 8. The length of the CDR3 is 14 residues. CDR3 DNA: TGTGCCACCTCCGGGACAGGGCTCTGCAATGAGCAGTTCTTC. Protein: CATSGTGLCNEQFF.

Turning to this clonotype: A much bigger clone sits one base away, suggesting this may be a read error. The chain links TRBV29-1 to TRBJ2-3; no clear D. The ends were cut back, 7 bases at V and 2 bases at J, with 10 bases in the middle. This CDR3 comprises 12 residues. The germline CDR1 and CDR2 sequences are SQVTM and ANQGSEA. CDR3 bases: TGCAGCGCCGACGCCGACACAGATACGCAGTATTTT. Its translation: CSADADTDTQYF.

This clonotype was observed a few times. The rearrangement uses TRBV6-2 or TRBV6-3 and TRBJ2-2; D not certain. Germline V gene lookup returns CDR1 MNHEY and CDR2 SVGEGT. The CDR3 length is 15 residues. Trimming cost V 4 bases and J 0 bases, with 9 bases left between them. The CDR3: CASSSEGTNTGELFF. As DNA, the CDR3 is TGTGCCAGCAGTTCCGAAGGGACGAACACCGGGGAGCTGTTTTTT.

This clonotype was seen a few times. The chain couples TRBV4-1 to TRBJ2-1, with D perhaps matching TRBD1 (6 bases). Trimming stripped 1 base from V and 5 bases from J, with 12 bases between. This CDR3 has 15 amino acids. Looked up from germline, CDR1 is MGHRA and CDR2 is YSYEKL. The CDR3 nucleotides are TGCGCCAGCAGCCAAGGTCACCAGGGGCACAATGAGCAGTTCTTC. The encoded protein is CASSQGHQGHNEQFF.

The chain couples TRBV2 to TRBJ2-3, with 11 bases identical to TRBD2. The germline V gene encodes CDR1 SNHLY and CDR2 FYNNEI. J gave up 2 bases and V 5 bases, and 9 bases lay outside the gene matches. This CDR3 is built from 17 residues. The CDR3 sequence: CASSLELAGALTDTQYF. In DNA, the CDR3 is TGTGCCAGCAGTCTAGAACTAGCGGGGGCCCTCACAGATACGCAGTATTTT.

J is TRBJ2-4 and V is TRBV2, with D hard to call. The DNA end is more similar to TRBJ2-7, so the J call may be wrong. Germline-derived CDR1 and CDR2 are SNHLY and FYNNEI. This CDR3 has 12 amino acids. This CDR3 reads CASGAIKTEQYF. Written as DNA, the CDR3 is TGTGCCAGCGGAGCGATAAAGACCGAGCAGTACTTC.

The genes are TRBV5-1 and TRBJ2-2, with a tentative D call TRBD2 (5 bases). The CDR3 loop spans 15 amino acids. V lost 0 bases and J 5 bases, leaving 11 bases between the germline ends. Germline CDR1 is SGHRS and CDR2 is YFSETQ. CDR3: CASSLDTGSTGELFF. CDR3 nucleotides: TGCGCCAGCAGCTTGGATACGGGGAGTACCGGGGAGCTGTTTTTT. The full variable domain, its missing parts supplied by reference TRBV5-1 and TRBJ2-2, is KAGVTQTPRYLIKTRGQQVTLSCSPISGHRSVSWYQQTPGQGLQFLFEYFSETQRNKGNFPGRFSGRQFSNSRSEMNVSTLELGDSALYLCASSLDTGSTGELFFGEGSRLTVL.

The chain has TRBV10-3 and TRBJ2-4; no definite D call. Judging by the DNA end, TRBJ2-7 fits better; the J call may be wrong. Germline assignment: CDR1 ENHRY and CDR2 SYGVKD. CDR3 size: 15 residues. The CDR3 reads CAISAYRTDAYEQYF. In DNA form, the CDR3 reads TGTGCCATCAGTGCCTACCGGACGGATGCCTACGAGCAGTACTTC.

CDR3 in amino acids: CSARRNWDAASYEQYF. The CDR3, as DNA: TGCAGTGCTAGAAGGAATTGGGACGCCGCTTCCTACGAGCAGTACTTC. The chain employs TRBV20-1 and TRBJ2-7; D possibly matches TRBD1 or TRBD2 (5 bases each). V was clipped by 2 bases and J by 1 base, with 18 bases between them. The CDR3 is 16 amino acids. Germline-derived CDR1 and CDR2 are DFQATT and SNEGSKA (reference sequence).

The rearrangement joins TRBV5-5 to TRBJ2-7; 8 positions match TRBD2. The DNA end favors TRBJ2-5, so the J call may be wrong. CDR1 SGHKS and CDR2 YYEKEE come from the germline V gene (reference sequence). The CDR3 runs 16 residues. CDR3: CASSLVGPGLVETQYF. CDR3 sequence (DNA): TGTGCCAGCAGCTTGGTTGGACCGGGACTAGTAGAGACCCAGTACTTC.

The rearrangement joins TRBV11-2 to TRBJ2-1; 9 nucleotides agree with TRBD2. CDR1 and CDR2 from the germline V gene are SGHAT and FQNNGV. V trimming: 4 bases; J trimming: 7 bases; junction bases outside the gene matches: 17. This CDR3 comprises 18 residues. Here the CDR3 DNA reads TGTGCCAGCAGCTCAAGGGGTGGGATAGCGGGGGTACGGAATGAGCAGTTCTTC. Amino acid sequence: CASSSRGGIAGVRNEQFF.

The genes are TRBV29-1 and TRBJ2-3; 11 nucleotides match TRBD2. The CDR3 loop spans 15 amino acids. The V gene's germline CDR1 is SQVTM and CDR2 ANQGSEA. The V gene end was trimmed by 0 bases and the J gene end by 5 bases; junction bases not matched to a gene: 4. CDR3 amino acids: CSVEDSGGAVDTQYF. The CDR3 coding sequence is TGCAGCGTTGAAGATAGCGGGGGGGCCGTAGATACGCAGTATTTT.

This clonotype has a handful of counts. The J gene is TRBJ2-3, the V gene TRBV7-2; 12 positions match TRBD2. The CDR3 is made up of 15 amino acids. CDR1 and CDR2 from the germline V gene are SGHTA and FQGNSA. V lost 4 bases, J lost 4 bases, and 3 bases stayed unmatched. Here the CDR3 DNA reads TGTGCCAGCAGCTCACTAGCGGGAGGAGCAGATACGCAGTATTTT. As protein: CASSSLAGGADTQYF.

This clonotype was seen a handful of times. The chain couples TRBV3-1 to TRBJ2-1; TRBD2 is a possible D gene (6 bases). Looked up from germline, CDR1 is LGHDT and CDR2 is YNNKEL (reference sequence). Trimming cost V 8 bases and J 5 bases, with 13 bases left between them. CDR3 length equals 13 residues. As DNA, the CDR3 is TGTGCCAGCGCCCCTTTAGCGGACAATGAGCAGTTCTTC. Its translation: CASAPLADNEQFF.

The gene calls are TRBV20-1 and TRBJ2-7; 8 bases are shared with TRBD2. Germline-derived CDR1 and CDR2 are DFQATT and SNEGSKA (reference sequence). The length of the CDR3 is 13 residues. With 6 bases clipped from V and 2 bases from J, the junction kept 6 bases outside the gene matches. CDR3 sequence reads: CSATPGLAYEQYF. CDR3 bases: TGCAGTGCGACCCCGGGACTAGCCTACGAGCAGTACTTC.

Points on this clonotype: A junction end diverges from the germline sequence, so it may reflect a read error. The chain uses TRBV6-2 or TRBV6-3 and TRBJ1-5, with a weak D call TRBD1 (6 bases). Germline V lookup: CDR1 MNHEY, CDR2 SVGEGT. This CDR3 spans 17 amino acids. This CDR3 reads CTSSYPPDRARNQPQHF. CDR3 nucleotides: TGTACCAGCAGTTACCCACCGGACAGAGCCCGCAATCAGCCCCAGCATTTT.

About this clonotype itself: With a much larger clone just one base away, this may be a read error. J is TRBJ2-7 and V is TRBV5-1; TRBD2 is a possible D gene (6 bases). The CDR3 totals 13 residues. The V gene's germline CDR1 is SGHRS and CDR2 YFSETQ. This CDR3 reads CDSSVEGRMEQYF. CDR3 sequence (DNA): TGCGACAGCAGCGTGGAGGGCAGAATGGAGCAGTACTTC. The variable domain in full, with the rest retrieved from reference TRBV5-1 and TRBJ2-7, is KAGVTQTPRYLIKTRGQQVTLSCSPISGHRSVSWYQQTPGQGLQFLFEYFSETQRNKGNFPGRFSGRQFSNSRSEMNVSTLELGDSALYLCDSSVEGRMEQYFGPGTRLTVT.

The V and J genes are TRBV10-3 and TRBJ1-5; unclear D gene. V was clipped by 0 bases and J by 4 bases, with 4 bases between them. The CDR3 spans 13 residues. The germline V gene has CDR1 ENHRY and CDR2 SYGVKD. CDR3 in DNA: TGTGCCATCAGTGAGTCTGGGAATCAGCCCCAGCATTTT. It codes for CAISESGNQPQHF.

This clonotype was picked up a small number of times. The J gene is TRBJ2-1, the V gene TRBV20-1; tentatively, D is TRBD2 (5 bases). The CDR3 consists of 16 residues. In germline, CDR1 is DFQATT, CDR2 SNEGSKA (reference sequence). Trimming took off 0 bases at V and 0 bases at J, with 12 bases between the two ends. The CDR3 is CSARDRSGYSYNEQFF. CDR3 DNA sequence: TGCAGTGCTAGAGATCGGAGCGGCTACTCCTACAATGAGCAGTTCTTC.

The chain couples TRBV5-1 to TRBJ2-2, with D unclear. Trimming stripped 2 bases from V and 7 bases from J, with 12 bases between. The CDR3 length is 14 residues. Looked up from germline, CDR1 is SGHRS and CDR2 is YFSETQ. CDR3 in DNA: TGCGCCAGCAGCTTAACCGCAGATGGCGGGGAGCTGTTTTTT. This gives the protein CASSLTADGGELFF.

V and J are TRBV5-1 and TRBJ1-4; D gene ambiguous. V shed 6 bases and J shed 3 bases, with 15 bases lying between them. CDR1 and CDR2 from the germline V gene are SGHRS and YFSETQ. The CDR3 sequence is 15 residues long. For the CDR3, the DNA is TGCGCCAGCAAAATATCAGTGACGGCTAATGAAAAACTGTTTTTT. Translated, it gives CASKISVTANEKLFF.

As concerns this clonotype: This CDR3 fails to terminate in the conserved phenylalanine or tryptophan, so it likely reflects a read error. Because the CDR3's place on the DNA is in doubt, the DNA is left out and the CDR3 is given as listed by TCRdb. The chain uses TRBV7-2 and TRBJ2-3; whether TRBD1, the table's D call, matches the DNA was not checked. The germline V gene encodes CDR1 SGHTA and CDR2 FQGNSA. The CDR3 numbers 14 amino acids, ends counted. CDR3 protein: CASSLQGSTDTQCL.

The chain is built from TRBV3-1 and TRBJ2-6; D not certain. The CDR3 loop spans 15 amino acids. V was clipped by 4 bases and J by 1 base, with 8 bases between them. The germline gives CDR1 LGHDT, CDR2 YNNKEL (reference sequence). This chain's CDR3 is CASSPWSSGANVLTF. In nucleotides, the CDR3 is TGTGCCAGCAGCCCTTGGTCTTCTGGGGCCAACGTCCTGACTTTC.

This chain connects TRBV4-1 to TRBJ2-7, with TRBD2 matching over 8 bases. This CDR3 region has 16 residues. Germline-derived CDR1 and CDR2 are MGHRA and YSYEKL. The ends lost 0 bases at V and 0 bases at J; junction bases unmatched: 4. CDR3 amino acids: CASSQDIGGASYEQYF. Here the CDR3 DNA reads TGCGCCAGCAGCCAAGATATCGGGGGGGCCTCCTACGAGCAGTACTTC.

This clonotype has more than one count but fewer than ten. The chain joins TRBV29-1 to TRBJ1-2, with D maybe TRBD1 (6 bases). The CDR3 runs 13 residues. The germline CDR1 and CDR2 sequences are SQVTM and ANQGSEA. V gave up 6 bases and J gave up 2 bases, with 13 bases separating them. This CDR3 reads CSVLQGLNYGYTF. In nucleotides, the CDR3 is TGCAGCGTACTACAGGGATTGAACTATGGCTACACCTTC.

This clonotype was seen many times. The rearrangement links TRBV27 to TRBJ1-2; no definite D call. The CDR3 totals 13 residues. Germline V gene lookup returns CDR1 MNHEY and CDR2 SMNVEV (reference sequence). Trimming took 5 bases from V and 2 from J, leaving 9 bases between them. The CDR3: CASSVEGNYGYTF. CDR3 coding DNA: TGTGCCAGCAGTGTCGAAGGGAACTATGGCTACACCTTC.

This clonotype was recorded many times. The J gene is TRBJ1-4, the V gene TRBV7-2; 8 bases fit TRBD1. The junction had 8 bases not matched to a gene; V was cut back by 6 bases and J by 5 bases. This CDR3 comprises 15 residues. In germline, CDR1 is SGHTA, CDR2 FQGNSA. The CDR3 DNA is TGTGCCAGCAGTCTCGGACAGGGTGGGAATGAAAAACTGTTTTTT. Amino acids: CASSLGQGGNEKLFF.

V gene TRBV20-1 combines with J gene TRBJ2-3; D unresolved. This CDR3 has 15 amino acids. In germline, CDR1 is DFQATT, CDR2 SNEGSKA (reference sequence). V was pared by 7 bases and J by 0 bases, with 17 bases between. CDR3 region: CSVSRSSYSTDTQYF. The CDR3 DNA is TGCAGTGTCAGCAGGTCAAGCTATAGCACAGATACGCAGTATTTT.